This entry lists 9 T cell receptor beta chains sequenced from one sample in a study of shared clonotypes between healthy human individuals. Sequencing used immunoSEQ multiplex PCR; TCRdb keeps in-frame clones, though not all of them. The table includes 2 million to 2.5 million clones, about 93% detected once. As defined, naive CD8 cells were CD45RO-negative and positively selected for CCR7, with terminally differentiated effector memory CD45RA+ cells excluded. Sequencing was carried out using naive CD8+ T cells from PBMCs. The receptors were sampled from a young man in good health. Some clones in this sample may be carry-over from other donors' samples.

About this clone: Other nucleotide sequences from this sample produce the same CDR3. J is TRBJ1-2 and V is TRBV7-9, with D maybe TRBD1 (6 bases). Between the trimmed V and J ends, which lost 3 bases and 4 bases, there was a span of 12 bases. Germline loops: CDR1 SEHNR, CDR2 FQNEAQ (reference sequence). The CDR3 extends over 14 amino acids. The DNA for the CDR3 is TGTGCCAGCAGCTTCGGCCAGGGGCCCTATGGCTACACCTTC. Amino acid sequence: CASSFGQGPYGYTF.

This chain connects TRBV28 to TRBJ2-5; 13 bases map to TRBD2. V lost 3 bases and J lost 0; bases outside the gene matches: 1. This CDR3 region has 16 residues. In germline, CDR1 is MDHEN, CDR2 SYDVKM. The CDR3 here is CASSFGLAGDQETQYF. CDR3 DNA: TGTGCCAGCAGTTTCGGACTAGCGGGAGACCAAGAGACCCAGTACTTC.

This clone was counted a single time. J is TRBJ2-7 and V is TRBV29-1, with no clear D. The CDR3 is 13 amino acids. V gave up 8 bases and J gave up 4 bases, with 18 bases separating them. The V gene's germline CDR1 is SQVTM and CDR2 ANQGSEA. For the CDR3, the DNA is TGCAGCACTGCGGACGGCCACCCTTACGAGCAGTACTTC. Protein sequence: CSTADGHPYEQYF.

The chain employs TRBV9 and TRBJ2-3, with D perhaps matching TRBD1 (6 bases). This CDR3 contains 16 residues. CDR1 and CDR2 (germline): SGDLS, YYNGEE. V shed 2 bases and J shed 0 bases, with 13 bases lying between them. The CDR3 region has the DNA TGTGCCAGCAGCGTTCAGGGGACCCTCAGCACAGATACGCAGTATTTT. Amino acids: CASSVQGTLSTDTQYF.

The rearrangement links TRBV2 to TRBJ1-2; 9 bases align to TRBD1. Germline trimming cut 6 bases from V and 4 bases from J; bases unmatched to any gene: 6. The CDR3 loop spans 14 amino acids. From germline, CDR1 is SNHLY and CDR2 FYNNEI. CDR3 region: CASSAPGQGYGYTF. DNA for the CDR3: TGTGCCAGCAGCGCCCCGGGACAGGGCTATGGCTACACCTTC.

The rearrangement joins TRBV28 to TRBJ2-1; weak D call: TRBD1 (6 bases). V shed 4 bases and J shed 0 bases, with 10 bases lying between them. Germline CDR1 reads MDHEN; CDR2 reads SYDVKM. CDR3 size: 15 residues. The CDR3 protein is CASSSDRSSYNEQFF. The CDR3 nucleotides are TGTGCCAGCAGTTCGGACAGAAGCTCCTACAATGAGCAGTTCTTC.

V is TRBV29-1 and J is TRBJ1-4; D is undetermined. Trimming took 5 bases from V and 10 from J, leaving 17 bases between them. The CDR3 length is 13 residues. Germline CDR1 and CDR2: SQVTM and ANQGSEA. The CDR3 region is CSVCRQDWRKLFF. As DNA, the CDR3 is TGCAGCGTTTGTAGGCAGGATTGGAGAAAACTGTTTTTT.

To note about this clone: Other nucleotide sequences in the sample specify the same CDR3. The genes are TRBV5-1 and TRBJ2-5; D possibly corresponds to TRBD2 (6 bases). This CDR3 is built from 15 residues. V dropped 0 bases and J dropped 5 bases, with 14 bases sitting between them. Germline loops: CDR1 SGHRS, CDR2 YFSETQ. The CDR3 DNA reads TGCGCCAGCAGCTTGGAAGGAGGGCTCGGGGAGACCCAGTACTTC. Amino acids: CASSLEGGLGETQYF. The variable domain in full, with the rest retrieved from reference TRBV5-1 and TRBJ2-5, is KAGVTQTPRYLIKTRGQQVTLSCSPISGHRSVSWYQQTPGQGLQFLFEYFSETQRNKGNFPGRFSGRQFSNSRSEMNVSTLELGDSALYLCASSLEGGLGETQYFGPGTRLLVL.

V and J are TRBV6-5 and TRBJ1-1; 8 bases are shared with TRBD1. J gave up 10 bases and V 3 bases, and 13 bases lay outside the gene matches. CDR1 and CDR2 (germline): MNHEY, SVGAGI. The CDR3 is 15 amino acids. CDR3 residues: CASSYLPGGFIRAFF. In DNA form, the CDR3 reads TGTGCCAGCAGTTATCTACCAGGGGGCTTCATAAGAGCTTTCTTT.